Sequencing of this TCR beta chain was carried out in a study of Tregs in tolerant kidney transplant recipients (dated by TCRdb to about 2019). Concerning the study at large: The study applied TCRbeta sequencing to find donor-specific regulatory T cells before combined kidney and bone marrow transplantation and then followed those same cells after transplant.

For TCRbeta CDR3 sequencing, genomic DNA from the sorted cells was extracted using the QIAGEN DNeasy Blood and Tissue Kit. Through immunoSEQ, high-throughput TCRbeta CDR3 sequencing was done commercially, including PCR amplification with internal controls and bias correction. The study's own analysis went as follows. Unique productive TCRbeta sequences were defined by CDR3 nucleotide sequence when primers matched and otherwise by CDR3 amino acid sequence together with Vbeta and Jbeta genes. Sorting error was corrected by removing sequences shared between sorted populations at a frequency ratio of 2:1 or less, and the remaining shared sequences were assigned to the higher population. A sequence was defined as donor-reactive if the sequence was expanded at least 5-fold in CFSE-low cells compared with unstimulated cells and had a frequency of at least 0.01% in CFSE-low cells. Repertoire divergence was quantified by Jensen-Shannon divergence using the top 100 TCRbeta sequences ranked by frequency. For any sample with multiple sequencing runs, sorting error was corrected in each run separately before the runs were pooled. TCRdb limited this immuneACCESS table to in-frame rearrangements with V and J called. A share of clones is missing; checked studies link under half to unresolved V genes, and the rest is unexplained. The DNA gave D and trimming, while V, J and clone size come from that table. The table for this sample shows 12,000 to 15,000 clones. The top ten constitute around 4% of the sample.

The CDR3 goes from the cysteine to the phenylalanine over 15 residues. The DNA shown is the part of the CDR3 that was read: 36 bases, in frame from base 1. The germline V gene specifies SGHTA as CDR1 and FQGTGA as CDR2. Relative to germline, V is 4 bases shorter and J is 1 base shorter, with 13 bases between their ends. Study-wide findings and limitations: The study was limited by small patient numbers, and the findings need validation in larger populations and under other immunosuppression protocols. The most biologically relevant and donor-specific TCRbeta repertoire appeared to be identified by expanding Tregs with activated donor B cells. Although technical replication error seemed to be minimal, the question of biological reproducibility was not addressed directly. For some patients the PCR primers changed over time, which made it impossible to compare the samples from those patients at the nucleotide level. In tolerant patients, donor-specific Tregs expanded more than Tregs overall, which suggests antigen-driven rather than nonspecific expansion.

Concerning this clone: Its binding antigen is unknown. The CDR3 end is not reached by the read, which stops 3 residues before it; the germline J gene fills it in.

Transplants used related donors with nonmyeloablative bone marrow transplantation; mixed chimerism was transient in the human trials. Unstimulated Tregs (CD4+CD25+CD127-), CD4+ non-Tregs (CD4+CD25-), CD4 and CD8 cells were FACS-sorted from thawed PBMCs. The patients were a few recipients of combined kidney and bone marrow transplants from the ITN036ST trial, and samples were available only from these trial subjects. Healthy control blood was processed to PBMCs with a Ficoll density gradient and then cryopreserved, whereas patient PBMCs were collected both before and after transplant. The sequences come from CD4+ T cells from blood (PBMCs), collected 12 months after the transplant. The chain was built from TRBV7-3 and TRBJ2-5, and possibly TRBD2, on 6 matching bases. The origin of this receptor is a human patient who received a combined kidney and bone marrow transplant. Some T cells present after a transplant may be cells of the graft donor. The DNA read from the CDR3 is TGTGCCAGCAGCTCGGGGGTCGGCGGCCAAGAGACC. Its translation is CASSSGVGGQET. The whole CDR3 sequence reads CASSSGVGGQETQYF.